These 2 T cell receptor beta chains were sequenced from one sample in a study of spatial heterogeneity in lung cancer. The time point: blood at routine non-recurrence follow-up after resection. Unsorted tumor, nontumor lung tissue or cryopreserved PBMC supplied the whole RNA. TCRdb reanalysed the 5' RACE reads using MiXCR and keeps one entry per CDR3 protein. This table has fewer than 30,000 distinct CDR3 sequences, under 7% appearing once. The sample was PBMCs, taken at follow-up. All receptors derive from a male donor with early-stage non-small cell lung cancer.

This clonotype has a count of ten or more. This chain connects TRBV7-8 to TRBJ2-1, with D perhaps matching TRBD2 (6 bases). The CDR3 runs to 15 residues. The ends were cut back, 7 bases at V and 3 bases at J, with 16 bases in the middle. Germline CDR1 reads SGHVS; CDR2 reads FQNEAQ. The CDR3 nucleotides read TGTGCCAGCACCCTGGGGGGAGAGGACTACAATGAGCAGTTCTTC. It codes for CASTLGGEDYNEQFF.

This clonotype was detected only a few times. V usage is TRBV5-4 and J usage is TRBJ1-2; 8 nucleotides agree with TRBD1. This CDR3 spans 13 amino acids. Germline V gene data show CDR1 as SGHNT and CDR2 as YYREEE (reference sequence). The V and J ends lost 4 bases and 3 bases, in that order; junction bases with no gene match: 2. CDR3 residues: CASSKDRDYGYTF. CDR3 sequence (DNA): TGTGCCAGCAGCAAGGACAGGGACTATGGCTACACCTTC.